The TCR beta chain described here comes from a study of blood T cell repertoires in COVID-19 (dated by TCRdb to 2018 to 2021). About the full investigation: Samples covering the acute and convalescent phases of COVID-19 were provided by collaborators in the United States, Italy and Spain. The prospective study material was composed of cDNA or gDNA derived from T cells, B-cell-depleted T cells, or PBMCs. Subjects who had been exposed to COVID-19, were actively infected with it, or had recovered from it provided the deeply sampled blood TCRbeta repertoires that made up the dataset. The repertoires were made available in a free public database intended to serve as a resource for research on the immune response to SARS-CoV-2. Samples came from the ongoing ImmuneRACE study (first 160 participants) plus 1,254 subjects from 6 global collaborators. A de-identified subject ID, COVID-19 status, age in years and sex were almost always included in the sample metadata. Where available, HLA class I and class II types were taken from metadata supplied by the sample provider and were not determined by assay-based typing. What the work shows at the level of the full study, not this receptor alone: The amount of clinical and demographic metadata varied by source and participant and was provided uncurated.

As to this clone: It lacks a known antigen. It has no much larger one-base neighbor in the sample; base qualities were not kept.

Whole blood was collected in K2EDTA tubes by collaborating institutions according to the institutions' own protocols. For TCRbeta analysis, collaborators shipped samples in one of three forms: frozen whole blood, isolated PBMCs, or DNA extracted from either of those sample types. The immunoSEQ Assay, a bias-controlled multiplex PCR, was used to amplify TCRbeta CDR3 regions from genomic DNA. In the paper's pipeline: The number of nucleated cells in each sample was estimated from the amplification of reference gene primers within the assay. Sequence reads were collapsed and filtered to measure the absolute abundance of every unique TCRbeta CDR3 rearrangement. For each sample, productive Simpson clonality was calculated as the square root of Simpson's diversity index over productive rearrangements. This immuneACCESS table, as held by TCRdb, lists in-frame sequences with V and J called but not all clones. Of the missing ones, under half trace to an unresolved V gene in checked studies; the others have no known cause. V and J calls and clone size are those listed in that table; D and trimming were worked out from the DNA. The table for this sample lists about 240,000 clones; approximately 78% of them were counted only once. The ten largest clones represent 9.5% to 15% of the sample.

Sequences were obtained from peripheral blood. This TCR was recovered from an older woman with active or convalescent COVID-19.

The CDR3 protein: CASSLAGGADYGYTF. Here is the DNA: TGTGCCAGCAGCTTGGCAGGGGGCGCGGACTATGGCTACACCTTC. The chain uses TRBV5-5 and TRBJ1-2; TRBD1 aligns with 8 central bases. There are 15 amino acids in the CDR3, from cysteine to phenylalanine inclusive. The DNA shown is the 45-base CDR3, in frame from base 1. The germline V gene (reference sequence) yields SGHKS for CDR1 and YYEKEE for CDR2. From V the trimming removes 0 bases and from J it removes 3 bases, while the gene matches leave 4 bases of the junction unaccounted for.